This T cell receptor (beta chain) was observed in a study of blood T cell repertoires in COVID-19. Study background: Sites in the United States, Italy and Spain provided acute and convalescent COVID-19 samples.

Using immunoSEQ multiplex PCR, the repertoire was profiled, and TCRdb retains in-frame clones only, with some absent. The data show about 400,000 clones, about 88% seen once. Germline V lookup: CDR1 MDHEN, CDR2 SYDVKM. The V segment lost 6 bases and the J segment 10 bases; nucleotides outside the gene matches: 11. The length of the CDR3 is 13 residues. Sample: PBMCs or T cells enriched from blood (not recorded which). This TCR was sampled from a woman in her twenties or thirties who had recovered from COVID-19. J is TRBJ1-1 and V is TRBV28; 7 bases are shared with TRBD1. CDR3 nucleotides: TGTGCCAGCAGGACTCCACAGGGGAGAGGAGCTTTCTTT. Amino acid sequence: CASRTPQGRGAFF.